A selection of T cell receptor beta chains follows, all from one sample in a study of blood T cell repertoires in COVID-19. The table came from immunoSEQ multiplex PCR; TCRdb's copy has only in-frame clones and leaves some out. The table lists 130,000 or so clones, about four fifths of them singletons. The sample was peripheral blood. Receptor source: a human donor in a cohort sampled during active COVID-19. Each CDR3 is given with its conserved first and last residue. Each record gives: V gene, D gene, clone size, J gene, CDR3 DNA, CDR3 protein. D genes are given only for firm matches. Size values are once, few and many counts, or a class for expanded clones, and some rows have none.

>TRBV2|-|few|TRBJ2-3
TGTGCCAGCTGGGGCGGGATGAGCACAGATACGCAGTATTTT
CASWGGMSTDTQYF
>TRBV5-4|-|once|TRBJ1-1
TGTGCCAGCAGCTTGGGGACTACCTATGTTATGAACACTGAAGCTTTCTTT
CASSLGTTYVMNTEAFF
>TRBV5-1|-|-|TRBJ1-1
TGCGCCAGCAGCTTAAGAGAGAACACTGAAGCTTTCTTT
CASSLRENTEAFF
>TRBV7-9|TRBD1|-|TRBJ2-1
TGTGCCAGCAGCCCGGACAGGCTAACCTACAATGAGCAGTTCTTC
CASSPDRLTYNEQFF
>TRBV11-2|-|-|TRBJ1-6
TGTGCCAGCAGCTTTGACGGGGGTAATTCACCCCTCCACTTT
CASSFDGGNSPLHF
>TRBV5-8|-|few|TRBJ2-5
TGTGCCAGCATTTTAGCGCGGTACCAAGAGACCCAGTACTTC
CASILARYQETQYF
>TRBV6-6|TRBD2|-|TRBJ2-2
TGTGCCAGCAGTACTCCGGGACTAGCGCCCGGGGAGCTGTTTTTT
CASSTPGLAPGELFF
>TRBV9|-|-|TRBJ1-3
TGTGCCAGCAGCCGACCGACAGTCCAGTACACCATATATTTT
CASSRPTVQYTIYF
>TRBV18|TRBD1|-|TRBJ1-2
TGTGCCAGCTCACCAGTGGGACAGGGTGAGATTGGCTACACCTTC
CASSPVGQGEIGYTF
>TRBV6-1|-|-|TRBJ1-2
TGTGCCAGCAGTGAAGTCGACTATGGCTACACCTTC
CASSEVDYGYTF
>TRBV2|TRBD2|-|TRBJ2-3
TGTGCCAGCAGAACATTCGGGACTAGCGGGGAGACGCAGTATTTT
CASRTFGTSGETQYF
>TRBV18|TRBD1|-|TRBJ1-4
TGTGCCAGCTCACCATCAGGGGGAGCAACTAATGAAAAACTGTTTTTT
CASSPSGGATNEKLFF
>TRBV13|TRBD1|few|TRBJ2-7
TGTGCCAGCAGCTCCATGGGGGACAGGGTCCCCTACGAGCAGTACTTC
CASSSMGDRVPYEQYF
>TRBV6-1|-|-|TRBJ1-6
TGTGCCAGCAGTGAAGCAGGAGGGTTGGGTTCACCCCTCCACTTT
CASSEAGGLGSPLHF
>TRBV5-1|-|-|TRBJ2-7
TGCGCCAGCAGCTTGGAAGTGAGCTCCTACGAGCAGTACTTC
CASSLEVSSYEQYF
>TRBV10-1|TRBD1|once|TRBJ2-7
TGCGCCAGCAGTGAGTCCGGGACAGGGGCCTACGAGCAGTACTTC
CASSESGTGAYEQYF
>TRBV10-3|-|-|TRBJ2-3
TGTGCCATCAGTGAGTCGAGGTCTAGCAGTGATACGCAGTATTTT
CAISESRSSSDTQYF
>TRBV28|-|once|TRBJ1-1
TGTGCCAGCAGGGCGGCAGGGATGTTGGGGAACACTGAAGCTTTCTTT
CASRAAGMLGNTEAFF
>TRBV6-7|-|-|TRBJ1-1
TGTGCCAGCAGTTACTCCCGGGGCCGTCAGGGGGCTTTCTTT
CASSYSRGRQGAFF
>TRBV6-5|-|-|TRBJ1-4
TGTGCCAGCAGCAGGGGAACTAATGAAAAACTGTTTTTT
CASSRGTNEKLFF
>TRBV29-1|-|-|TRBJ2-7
TGCAGCGTTGTATTCCGAGGAGAGCAGTACTTC
CSVVFRGEQYF
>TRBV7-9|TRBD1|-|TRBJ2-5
TGTGCCAGCAGCAACACCGGGACAGGCCAAGAGACCCAGTACTTC
CASSNTGTGQETQYF
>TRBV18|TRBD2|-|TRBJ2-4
TGTGCCAGCTCACCGAAAACCGGGACTAGCGGGGGCAAAAACATTCAGTACTTC
CASSPKTGTSGGKNIQYF
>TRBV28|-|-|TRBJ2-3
TGTGCCAGCAAGCCGCAGGGCTTGGGGACAGATACGCAGTATTTT
CASKPQGLGTDTQYF